The rows below give T cell receptor beta chains drawn from one sample of a study of T cell changes during pregnancy in multiple sclerosis. Produced via immunoSEQ multiplex PCR; TCRdb's table is partial and in-frame only. The table lists roughly 89,000 clones, 94% of them singletons, with approximately 1.6% in the top ten. The starting material was peripheral blood, obtained after pregnancy. The source of these receptors is a female donor in good health, enrolled as a control in a pregnancy study. Each CDR3 is given with its conserved first and last residue. The D gene is left open where the match is weak. The size field is filled for only some rows; it gives once, few, many or a size class.

clone_size j_call cdr3_length v_call d_call cdr3_aa cdr3_nt
once TRBJ1-2 15 TRBV4-1 TRBD1 CASSRAQGENYGYTF TGCGCCAGCTCCCGGGCGCAGGGGGAAAACTATGGCTACACCTTC
NA TRBJ2-7 16 TRBV6-5 NA CASSYSSGSETYEQYF TGTGCCAGCAGTTACTCGAGTGGGAGTGAGACCTACGAGCAGTACTTC
NA TRBJ2-7 13 TRBV14 TRBD1 CASSPTRQGEQYF TGTGCCAGCAGCCCAACTAGACAGGGAGAGCAGTACTTC
NA TRBJ2-7 12 TRBV6-6 NA CASSYSGGEQYF TGTGCCAGCAGTTACTCAGGCGGCGAGCAGTACTTC
NA TRBJ1-1 15 TRBV5-4 TRBD1 CASSHPQQGGTEAFF TGTGCCAGCAGCCATCCCCAACAGGGGGGAACTGAAGCTTTCTTT
NA TRBJ2-4 15 TRBV7-2 NA CASSRGRGVKNIQYF TGTGCCAGCAGCAGGGGCAGGGGAGTTAAAAACATTCAGTACTTC
NA TRBJ2-1 15 TRBV5-1 TRBD2 CASTLAGSSYNEQFF TGCGCCAGCACCCTAGCGGGGAGCTCCTACAATGAGCAGTTCTTC
NA TRBJ2-1 13 TRBV29-1 TRBD2 CSAASGSYNEQFF TGCAGCGCTGCTAGCGGAAGCTACAATGAGCAGTTCTTC
once TRBJ2-5 12 TRBV6-1 NA CASSEVSETQYF TGTGCCAGCAGTGAAGTCTCGGAGACCCAGTACTTC
NA TRBJ1-4 17 TRBV5-1 TRBD1 CASSLTLTGGTNEKLFF TGCGCCAGCAGCTTAACCCTAACAGGGGGCACTAATGAAAAACTGTTTTTT
NA TRBJ2-7 16 TRBV18 TRBD2 CASSPQTGTSGITPSF TGTGCCAGCTCACCTCAAACCGGGACTAGCGGGATCACCCCGTCCTTC
NA TRBJ2-2 16 TRBV9 NA CASSVETGTGTGELFF TGTGCCAGCAGCGTAGAGACAGGAACCGGTACCGGGGAGCTGTTTTTT
NA TRBJ2-6 14 TRBV6-5 NA CASSYITGANVLTF TGTGCCAGCAGTTACATCACTGGGGCCAACGTCCTGACTTTC
NA TRBJ1-3 18 TRBV11-3 TRBD1 CASSDRDRTTSGGNTIYF TGTGCCAGCAGCGACCGGGACAGGACCACCTCTGGCGGAAACACCATATATTTT
NA TRBJ1-3 16 TRBV6-5 NA CASSSWTDYSGNTIYF TGTGCCAGCAGTTCATGGACAGACTACTCTGGAAACACCATATATTTT
NA TRBJ2-7 13 TRBV2 NA CASSAESGYEQYF TGTGCCAGCAGTGCTGAGTCTGGCTACGAGCAGTACTTC
NA TRBJ2-1 16 TRBV4-1 TRBD2 CASSRTSGAGYNEQFF TGCGCCAGCAGCCGGACTAGCGGGGCGGGATACAATGAGCAGTTCTTC
once TRBJ1-1 13 TRBV29-1 NA CSVQQVMNTEAFF TGCAGCGTACAACAGGTGATGAACACTGAAGCTTTCTTT
few TRBJ1-3 14 TRBV30 NA CAWSVNELGNTIYF TGTGCCTGGAGTGTTAATGAGCTTGGAAACACCATATATTTT
NA TRBJ2-4 16 TRBV7-8 TRBD2 CASTPGGSGAKNIQYF TGTGCCAGCACCCCGGGGGGGTCAGGGGCCAAAAACATTCAGTACTTC
NA TRBJ2-1 14 TRBV9 NA CASTKRDSYNEQFF TGTGCCAGCACCAAGCGAGACTCCTACAATGAGCAGTTCTTC
NA TRBJ1-2 15 TRBV19 TRBD1 CASSILTGGGYGYTF TGTGCCAGTAGTATACTCACAGGGGGCGGCTATGGCTACACCTTC
once TRBJ1-1 14 TRBV5-1 TRBD1 CASTTGTGKAEAFF TGCGCCAGCACAACCGGGACAGGGAAGGCTGAAGCTTTCTTT